This entry is about one TCR beta chain. The source of the sample is a study of shared clonotypes between healthy human individuals. Study-level background: Each donor's CD4 naive and CD4 memory cells filled three plates apiece, CD8 naive two, and CD8 memory one.

CDR1 is SGDLS and CDR2 is YYNGEE in the germline V gene. The CDR3 consists of 15 residues. The J segment lost 6 bases and the V segment lost 3 bases, leaving 7 bases of the junction unmatched. Naive CD8 cells comprised CD45RO-negative, CCR7-positively selected cells, excluding terminally differentiated effector memory CD45RA+ cells. Using approximately 190 ng DNA, around 30,000 T cell genomes, the sorted-subset replicate PCRs were run. Libraries were prepared by immunoSEQ multiplex PCR; TCRdb keeps only in-frame clonotypes and omits some of them. The repertoire holds some 2 million clones, with 85% to 95% as singletons.

What was sequenced was naive CD8+ T cells sorted from blood. The origin of this receptor is a man in his late teens or twenties in good health. The V call is TRBV9, the J call TRBJ2-3; 10 positions agree with TRBD2. Written as DNA, the CDR3 is TGTGCCAGCAGCGAGTTAGCGGGAGGTAGTGATACGCAGTATTTT. Its translation: CASSELAGGSDTQYF. Full variable domain (outside the CDR3, taken from reference TRBV9 and TRBJ2-3): DSGVTQTPKHLITATGQRVTLRCSPRSGDLSVYWYQQSLDQGLQFLIQYYNGEERAKGNILERFSAQQFPDLHSELNLSSLELGDSALYFCASSELAGGSDTQYFGPGTRLTVL.